Included here is one TCR beta chain sequence, with context. Its antigen is not known. Profiled with immunoSEQ multiplex PCR; TCRdb holds only in-frame clones, not every one. The sample includes around 96,000 clones, approximately 90% of them seen just once. The V and J ends lost 0 bases and 4 bases respectively, with 11 bases between them. The length of the CDR3 is 15 residues. Germline V CDR1 and CDR2: SGHRS, YFSETQ. The data stem from a study of T cells in localized non-small cell lung cancer. Study findings and constraints: Highest T cell clonality was seen in uninvolved adjacent lung, surpassing that measured in tumor. Higher blood T cell density went with longer overall survival. Adjacent lung was found to contain a median approximately 60 of the top 100 tumor clones.

This receptor was identified in a woman aged 40-69 years with stage II squamous cell lung carcinoma. The specimen was PBMCs, collected before any cancer treatment. V usage is TRBV5-1 and J usage is TRBJ1-5; D unclear. This CDR3 reads CASSLEGRTNQPQHF. CDR3 in DNA: TGCGCCAGCAGCTTGGAAGGACGGACGAATCAGCCCCAGCATTTT.